Listed below are T cell receptor beta chains from one sample, sequenced in a study of T cell repertoires in cytomegalovirus infection. A single record per CDR3 protein comes from TCRdb applying MiXCR to the reads. The sample consists of under 350,000 distinct CDR3 sequences, roughly 9.3% of them appearing once. The specimen was PBMCs. The origin of the receptors is a human donor in good health (CMV status not recorded). Some clones in this sample may be carry-over from other donors' samples. CDR3s include the opening cysteine and the closing phenylalanine or tryptophan. Fields, in order: CDR3 DNA, CDR3 protein, clone size, D gene, V gene, J gene. A D gene is named only where the DNA matches it firmly. Clone size appears in some rows only: once, few, many, or a class for an expanded clone.

TGTGCCAGCAGCCCAGACAGGGGTAAGACCCCCTGGCTTTACAATGAGCAGTTCTTC,CASSPDRGKTPWLYNEQFF,many,TRBD1,TRBV7-9,TRBJ2-1
TGTGCCAGGAACCCGACAGGGGCCCTTTTGGGAGATACGCAGTATTTT,CARNPTGALLGDTQYF,.,TRBD1,TRBV2,TRBJ2-3
TGTGCCAGCAGTCCCCCCCCGGGGGCCGGTCGAGAGACCCAGTACTTC,CASSPPPGAGRETQYF,many,.,TRBV28,TRBJ2-5
TGTGCCAGCAGCCGGACCTGGAACACCATATATTTT,CASSRTWNTIYF,many,.,TRBV6-6,TRBJ1-3
TGTGCCAGCAGGACCCGGACCGAGCAGTTCTTC,CASRTRTEQFF,.,.,TRBV2,TRBJ2-1
TGTGCCAGCAGCTTAGCGGCGGGGGGGCCGTTCGCGAACACCGGGGAGCTGTTTTTT,CASSLAAGGPFANTGELFF,many,TRBD2,TRBV7-6,TRBJ2-2
TGCAGTGCTAGCGGTTATAGCAATCAGCCCCAGCATTTT,CSASGYSNQPQHF,many,.,TRBV20-1,TRBJ1-5
TGTGCCAGCAGCTTGCGGGCAGGGGAGGGGGAGCAGTTCTTC,CASSLRAGEGEQFF,few,.,TRBV5-3,TRBJ2-1
TGCAGTGCTAGAGCCCAAATGAACACTGAAGCTTTCTTT,CSARAQMNTEAFF,many,.,TRBV20-1,TRBJ1-1
TGTGCCAGCAGCACGGGGTGGCAGCCCCAGCATTTT,CASSTGWQPQHF,many,.,TRBV28,TRBJ1-5
TGCGCCAGCAGCTCCCCGGGACAGGGAAGCAATGAGCAGTTCTTC,CASSSPGQGSNEQFF,many,TRBD1,TRBV5-1,TRBJ2-1
TGTGCCAGCAGTGACTACGGGACCGGGATCGGGTTCCCCCTCCACTTT,CASSDYGTGIGFPLHF,few,.,TRBV6-5,TRBJ1-6
TGTGCCAGTACCGACAAAAACTTTATGAACACTGAAGCTTTCTTT,CASTDKNFMNTEAFF,few,.,TRBV19,TRBJ1-1
TGTGCCAGCTCACGGGACAGGGGATCCCATGAGCAGTTCTTC,CASSRDRGSHEQFF,.,TRBD1,TRBV18,TRBJ2-1